The sample holds a few counts of the clone carrying this T cell receptor beta chain. The target antigen is unknown. The sample comes from a study of OX40 agonist ivuxolimab in advanced cancers. Across the study: Patients took ivuxolimab, an agonistic anti-OX40 (CD134) antibody. Three dose-escalation patients had partial responses: one with hepatocellular carcinoma and two with cutaneous melanoma. Study observations and caveats: Among expanded peripheral T cells, antigen specificity went undetermined. Doses of 0.1 to 3.0 mg/kg were accompanied by clonal expansion of CD4+ and CD8+ blood T cells by week 6.

Generated by immunoSEQ multiplex PCR, the TCRdb table keeps only in-frame clones and is missing some. This table has tens of thousands of clones, around 94% appearing once. Trimming took 7 bases from V and 4 from J, leaving 7 bases between them. The germline CDR1 and CDR2 sequences are GTSNPN and SVGIG (reference sequence). The length of the CDR3 is 10 residues. This sequence originates from an adult with an advanced solid tumor such as melanoma, head and neck, liver or kidney cancer. V gene TRBV30 combines with J gene TRBJ1-2; TRBD1 might be the D (5 bases). Sequenced here: CD4+ or CD8+ T cells sorted from blood, sampled in a trial of the OX40 agonist ivuxolimab. In DNA, the CDR3 is TGTGCCTCCAGGGTCTATGGCTACACCTTC. This translates into CASRVYGYTF.